This TCR beta chain appears in the sequencing data of a study of blood T cell repertoires in COVID-19. Study-level information: Material from acute and convalescent COVID-19 was sourced from the United States, Italy and Spain.

The V and J ends lost 5 bases and 4 bases, in that order; junction bases with no gene match: 9. This CDR3 region has 15 residues. Germline-derived CDR1 and CDR2 are SGHNT and YENEEA. As processed by the authors: Reference gene primers were amplified, and this amplification served to estimate nucleated cell counts. Repertoires were generated with immunoSEQ multiplex PCR, while TCRdb's copy carries only in-frame clones and drops some. V and J calls and clone size follow that table, whereas D and trimming were derived from the DNA. The sample includes about 62,000 clones, roughly nine tenths of them seen just once.

The chain uses TRBV11-3 and TRBJ1-1; 8 positions agree with TRBD1. This clonotype originated in a woman aged 60 to 75 with COVID-19, enrolled during active disease. Input material: peripheral blood. CDR3 DNA sequence: TGTGCCAGCAGCCTTAGGACAGGGATGAGCACTGAAGCTTTCTTT. Translation: CASSLRTGMSTEAFF.